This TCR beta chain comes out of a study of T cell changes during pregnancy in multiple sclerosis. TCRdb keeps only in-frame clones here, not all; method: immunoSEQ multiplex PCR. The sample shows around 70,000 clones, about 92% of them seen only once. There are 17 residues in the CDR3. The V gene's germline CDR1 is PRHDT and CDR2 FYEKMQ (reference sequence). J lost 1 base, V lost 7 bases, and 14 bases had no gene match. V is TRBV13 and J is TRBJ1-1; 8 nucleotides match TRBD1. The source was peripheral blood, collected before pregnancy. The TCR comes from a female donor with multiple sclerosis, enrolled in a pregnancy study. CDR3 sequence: CASTQTARGQGNTEAFF. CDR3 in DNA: TGTGCCAGCACCCAAACGGCCAGGGGGCAAGGGAACACTGAAGCTTTCTTT.